This T cell receptor beta chain derives from a study of cytotoxic CD8 clonotypes in ibrutinib-treated CLL. Overall study results and limits: Treatment saw public clonotypes, which were uncommon, either contract or stay stable.

This CDR3 is 14 amino acids long. The ends were cut back, 2 bases at V and 5 bases at J, with 12 bases in the middle. The germline V gene has CDR1 MNHEY and CDR2 SVGAGI. A word on this clone: Its matching antigen is unknown.

Profiled with immunoSEQ multiplex PCR; TCRdb holds only in-frame clones, not every one. Of about 130,000 clones listed, 70% to 80% are singletons. The receptor was isolated from a human donor with chronic lymphocytic leukemia. This chain links TRBV6-5 with TRBJ2-5; D is ambiguous. The sample consisted of PBMCs, taken after 24 months of ibrutinib treatment. The CDR3 coding sequence is TGTGCCAGCAGTTACAGGCCTGGCAGGGAGACCCAGTACTTC. Amino acids: CASSYRPGRETQYF.